The following is a T cell receptor beta chain sequence with its context. The sample is drawn from a study of shared clonotypes between healthy human individuals. Germline V gene lookup returns CDR1 SNHLY and CDR2 FYNNEI. The V and J ends lost 5 bases and 0 bases respectively, with 8 bases between them. The CDR3 sequence is 14 residues long. Only in-frame clones appear in the TCRdb table, and some are missing; sequencing was by immunoSEQ multiplex PCR. Of 2 million to 3 million clones in the sample, roughly 93% were seen once. The material sequenced was naive CD4+ T cells from PBMCs. Subset meaning: CD45RA+ positively selected. This receptor was obtained from a young man in good health. Some clones in this sample may be carry-over from other donors' samples. The rearrangement links TRBV2 to TRBJ2-4; D remains unclear. CDR3 in DNA: TGTGCCAGCAGTCAAAGGGAAGCCAAAAACATTCAGTACTTC. It specifies CASSQREAKNIQYF.